This TCR beta chain was identified during a study of T cell responses to AZD1222 COVID-19 vaccine. Data came from immunoSEQ multiplex PCR; TCRdb stores just in-frame clones and leaves some out. The top ten clones hold 15% to 20% of a sample with 150,000 to 180,000 clones, around nine tenths of them seen once. Findings and limits, study-wide: Among the donors, most were white British and more were female, and clonal diversity was possibly underestimated. Rises in breadth and depth of Spike-specific TCRs came after two AZD1222 doses. Spike-wide coverage was observed for vaccine-associated CD4 TCRs, with dominant responses at 160-218 and 743-854. Within unmutated variant regions lay the reported targets of nearly half of spike-specific TCRs.

The length of the CDR3 is 15 residues. Germline-derived CDR1 and CDR2 are SNHLY and FYNNEI. V was trimmed by 10 bases and J by 1 base, leaving 16 bases between them. Notes on this clone: As yet, its antigen is unknown.

The chain employs TRBV2 and TRBJ2-2, with D possibly matching TRBD1 (6 bases). The sequencing here drew on peripheral blood, taken on day 0 of AZD1222 vaccination. The sequence was collected from an adult in good health. CDR3 nucleotides: TGTGCCATCCCCCGAAACAGGGAGAACACCGGGGAGCTGTTTTTT. Protein sequence: CAIPRNRENTGELFF.